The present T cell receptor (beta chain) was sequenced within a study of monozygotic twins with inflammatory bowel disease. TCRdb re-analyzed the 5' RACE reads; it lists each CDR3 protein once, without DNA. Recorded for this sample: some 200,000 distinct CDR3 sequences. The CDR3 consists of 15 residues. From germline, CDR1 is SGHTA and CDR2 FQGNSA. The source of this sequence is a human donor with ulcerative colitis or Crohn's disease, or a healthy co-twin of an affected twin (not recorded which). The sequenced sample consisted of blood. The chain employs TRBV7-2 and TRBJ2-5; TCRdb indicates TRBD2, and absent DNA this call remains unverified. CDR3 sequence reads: CASSTSRQVQETQYF.